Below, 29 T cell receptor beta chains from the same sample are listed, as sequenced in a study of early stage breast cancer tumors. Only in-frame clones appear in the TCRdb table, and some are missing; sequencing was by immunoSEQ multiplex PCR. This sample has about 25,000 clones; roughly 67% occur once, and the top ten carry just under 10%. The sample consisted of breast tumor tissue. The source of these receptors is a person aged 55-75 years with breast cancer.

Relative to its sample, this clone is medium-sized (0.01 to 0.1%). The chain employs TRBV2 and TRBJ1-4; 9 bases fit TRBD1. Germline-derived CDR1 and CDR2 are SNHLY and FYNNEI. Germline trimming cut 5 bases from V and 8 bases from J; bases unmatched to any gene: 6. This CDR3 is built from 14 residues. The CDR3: CASSPGQGREKLFF. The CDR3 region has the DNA TGTGCCAGCAGTCCGGGACAGGGACGCGAAAAACTGTTTTTT. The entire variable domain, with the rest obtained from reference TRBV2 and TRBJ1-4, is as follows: EPEVTQTPSHQVTQMGQEVILRCVPISNHLYFYWYRQILGQKVEFLVSFYNNEISEKSEIFDDQFSVERPDGSNFTLKIRSTKLEDSAMYFCASSPGQGREKLFFGSGTQLSVL.

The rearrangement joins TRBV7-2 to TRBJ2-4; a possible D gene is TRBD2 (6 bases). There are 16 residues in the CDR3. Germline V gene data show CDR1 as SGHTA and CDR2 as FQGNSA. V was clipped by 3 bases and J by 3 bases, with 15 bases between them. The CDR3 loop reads CASSFISSVGKNIQYF. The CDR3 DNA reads TGTGCCAGCAGCTTCATTTCTAGCGTGGGCAAAAACATTCAGTACTTC.

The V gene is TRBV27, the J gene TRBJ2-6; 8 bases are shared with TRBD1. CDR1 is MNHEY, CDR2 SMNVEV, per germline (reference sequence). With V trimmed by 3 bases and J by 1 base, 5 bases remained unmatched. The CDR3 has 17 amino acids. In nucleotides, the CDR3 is TGTGCCAGCAGTTTTTTGGGACAGGCATCTGGGGCCAACGTCCTGACTTTC. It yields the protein CASSFLGQASGANVLTF.

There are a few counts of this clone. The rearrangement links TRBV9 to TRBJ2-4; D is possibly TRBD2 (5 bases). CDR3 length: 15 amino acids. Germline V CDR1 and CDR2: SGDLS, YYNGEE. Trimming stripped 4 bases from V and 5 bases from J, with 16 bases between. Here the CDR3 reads CASSPGVGSQNIQYF. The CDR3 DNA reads TGTGCCAGCAGCCCCGGGGTGGGATCCCAAAACATTCAGTACTTC.

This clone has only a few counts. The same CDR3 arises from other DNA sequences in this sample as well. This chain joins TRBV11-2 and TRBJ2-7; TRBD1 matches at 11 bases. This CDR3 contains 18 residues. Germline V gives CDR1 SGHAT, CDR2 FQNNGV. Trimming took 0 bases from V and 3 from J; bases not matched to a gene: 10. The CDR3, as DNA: TGTGCCAGCAGCTTAGATAGATCGTCCGGGACAGGGGGCTACGAGCAGTACTTC. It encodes CASSLDRSSGTGGYEQYF.

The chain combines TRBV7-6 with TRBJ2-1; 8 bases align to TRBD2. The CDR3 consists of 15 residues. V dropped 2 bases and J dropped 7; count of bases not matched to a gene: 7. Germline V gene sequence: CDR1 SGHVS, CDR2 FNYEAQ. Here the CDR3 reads CASSLWSGSGNEQFF. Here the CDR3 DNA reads TGTGCCAGCAGCTTATGGAGCGGGAGTGGGAATGAGCAGTTCTTC.

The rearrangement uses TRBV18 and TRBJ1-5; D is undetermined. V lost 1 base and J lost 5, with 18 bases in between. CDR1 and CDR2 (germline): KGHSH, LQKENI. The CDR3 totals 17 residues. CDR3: CASSPQSGNGVYQPQHF. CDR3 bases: TGTGCCAGCTCACCACAATCTGGGAACGGGGTGTATCAGCCCCAGCATTTT.

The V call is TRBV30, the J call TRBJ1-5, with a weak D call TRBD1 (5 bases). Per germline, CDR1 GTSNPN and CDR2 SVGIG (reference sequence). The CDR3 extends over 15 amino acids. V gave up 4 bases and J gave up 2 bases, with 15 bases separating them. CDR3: CAWTKGASGNQPQHF. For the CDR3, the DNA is TGTGCCTGGACAAAAGGGGCGAGCGGCAATCAGCCCCAGCATTTT.

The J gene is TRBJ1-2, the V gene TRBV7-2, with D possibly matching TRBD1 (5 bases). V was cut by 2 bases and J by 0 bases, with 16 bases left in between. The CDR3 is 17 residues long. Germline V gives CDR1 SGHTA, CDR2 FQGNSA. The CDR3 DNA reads TGTGCCAGCAGCTTAAGGACAAACAATCTAGCTAACTATGGCTACACCTTC. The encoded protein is CASSLRTNNLANYGYTF.

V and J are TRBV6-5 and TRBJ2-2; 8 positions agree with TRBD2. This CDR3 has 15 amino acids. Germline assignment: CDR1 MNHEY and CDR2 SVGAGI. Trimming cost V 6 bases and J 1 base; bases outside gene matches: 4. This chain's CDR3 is CASRALAGNTGELFF. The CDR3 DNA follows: TGTGCCAGCAGGGCCCTAGCGGGGAACACCGGGGAGCTGTTTTTT.

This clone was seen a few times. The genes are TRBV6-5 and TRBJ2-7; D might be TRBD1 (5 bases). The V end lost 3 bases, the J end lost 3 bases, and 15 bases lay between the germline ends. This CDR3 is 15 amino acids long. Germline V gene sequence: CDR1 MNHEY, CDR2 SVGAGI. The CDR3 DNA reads TGTGCCAGCAGTTATGCCTGGGGCTCAGACTACGAGCAGTACTTC. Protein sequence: CASSYAWGSDYEQYF.

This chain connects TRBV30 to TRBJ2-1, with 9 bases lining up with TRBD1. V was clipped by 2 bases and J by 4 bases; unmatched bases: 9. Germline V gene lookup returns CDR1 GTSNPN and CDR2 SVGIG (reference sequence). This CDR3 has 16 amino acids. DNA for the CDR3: TGTGCCTGGAGTCCAGTTGGGGACAGGGAATACAATGAGCAGTTCTTC. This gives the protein CAWSPVGDREYNEQFF.

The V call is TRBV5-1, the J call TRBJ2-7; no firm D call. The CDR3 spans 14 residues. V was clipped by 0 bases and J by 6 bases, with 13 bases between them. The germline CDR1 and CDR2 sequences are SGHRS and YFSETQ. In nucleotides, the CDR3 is TGCGCCAGCAGCTTGGATGTGGTCTCGGGCGAGCAGTACTTC. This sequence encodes CASSLDVVSGEQYF. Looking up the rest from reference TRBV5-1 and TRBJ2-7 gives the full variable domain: KAGVTQTPRYLIKTRGQQVTLSCSPISGHRSVSWYQQTPGQGLQFLFEYFSETQRNKGNFPGRFSGRQFSNSRSEMNVSTLELGDSALYLCASSLDVVSGEQYFGPGTRLTVT.

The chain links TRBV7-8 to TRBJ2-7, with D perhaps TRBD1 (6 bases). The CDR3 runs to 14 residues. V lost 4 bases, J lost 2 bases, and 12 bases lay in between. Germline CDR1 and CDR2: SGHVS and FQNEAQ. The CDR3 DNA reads TGTGCCAGCAGCTCCCCCAGGGGTGCCTACGAGCAGTACTTC. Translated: CASSSPRGAYEQYF.

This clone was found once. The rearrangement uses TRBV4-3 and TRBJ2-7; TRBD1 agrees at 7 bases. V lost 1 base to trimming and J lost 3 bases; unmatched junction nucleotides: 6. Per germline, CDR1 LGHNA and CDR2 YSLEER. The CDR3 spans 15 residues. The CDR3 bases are TGCGCCAGCAGCCAAGCGACAGGGTGGGACTACGAGCAGTACTTC. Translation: CASSQATGWDYEQYF.

CDR3 in amino acids: CASSQVLNGRPGGGVNSEAFF. Written as DNA, the CDR3 is TGCGCCAGCAGCCAAGTTCTGAATGGACGCCCGGGGGGCGGGGTGAATAGTGAAGCTTTCTTT. The chain carries TRBV4-1 and TRBJ1-1; D might be TRBD1 (6 bases). Trimming took 1 base from V and 7 from J, leaving 34 bases between them. Germline values: CDR1 MGHRA, CDR2 YSYEKL. The CDR3 totals 21 residues.

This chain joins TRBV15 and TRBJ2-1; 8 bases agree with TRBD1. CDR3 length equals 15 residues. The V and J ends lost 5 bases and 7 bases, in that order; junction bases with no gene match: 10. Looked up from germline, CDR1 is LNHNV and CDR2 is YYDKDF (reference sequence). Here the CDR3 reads CATSSPRTGINEQFF. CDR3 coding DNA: TGTGCCACCAGCTCACCCCGGACAGGGATAAATGAGCAGTTCTTC. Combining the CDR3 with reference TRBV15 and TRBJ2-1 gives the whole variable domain DAMVIQNPRYQVTQFGKPVTLSCSQTLNHNVMYWYQQKSSQAPKLLFHYYDKDFNNEADTPDNFQSRRPNTSFCFLDIRSPGLGDTAMYLCATSSPRTGINEQFFGPGTRLTVL.

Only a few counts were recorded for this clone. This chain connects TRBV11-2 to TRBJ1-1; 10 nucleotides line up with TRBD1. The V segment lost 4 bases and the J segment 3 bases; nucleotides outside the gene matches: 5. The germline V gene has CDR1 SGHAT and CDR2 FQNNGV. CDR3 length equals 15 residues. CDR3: CASSSKDRGDTEAFF. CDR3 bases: TGTGCCAGCAGCTCAAAGGACAGGGGGGACACTGAAGCTTTCTTT.

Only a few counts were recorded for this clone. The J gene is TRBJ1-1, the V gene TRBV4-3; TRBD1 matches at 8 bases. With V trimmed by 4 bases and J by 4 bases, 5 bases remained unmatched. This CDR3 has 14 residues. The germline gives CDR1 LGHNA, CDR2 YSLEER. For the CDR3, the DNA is TGCGCCAGCAGCCTTAGACAGGGGCGCACTGAAGCTTTCTTT. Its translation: CASSLRQGRTEAFF.

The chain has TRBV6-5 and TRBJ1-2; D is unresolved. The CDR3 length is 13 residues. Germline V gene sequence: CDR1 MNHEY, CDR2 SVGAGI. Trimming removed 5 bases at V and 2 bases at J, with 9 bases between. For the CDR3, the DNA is TGTGCCAGCAGTCTGACGGAGAACTATGGCTACACCTTC. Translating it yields CASSLTENYGYTF.

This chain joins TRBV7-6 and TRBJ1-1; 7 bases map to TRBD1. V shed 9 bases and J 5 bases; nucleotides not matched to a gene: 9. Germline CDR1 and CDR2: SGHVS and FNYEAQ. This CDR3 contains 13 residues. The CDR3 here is CASSRGQRTEAFF. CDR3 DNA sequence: TGTGCCAGTAGCCGGGGACAGAGGACTGAAGCTTTCTTT.

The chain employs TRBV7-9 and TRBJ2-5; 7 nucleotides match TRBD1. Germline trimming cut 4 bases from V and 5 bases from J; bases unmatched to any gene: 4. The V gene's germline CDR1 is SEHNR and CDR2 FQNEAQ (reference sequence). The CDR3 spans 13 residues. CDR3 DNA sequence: TGTGCCAGCAGCTCAACAGGGGCGGAGACCCAGTACTTC. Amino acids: CASSSTGAETQYF. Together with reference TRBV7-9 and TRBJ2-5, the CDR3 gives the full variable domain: DTGVSQNPRHKITKRGQNVTFRCDPISEHNRLYWYRQTLGQGPEFLTYFQNEAQLEKSRLLSDRFSAERPKGSFSTLEIQRTEQGDSAMYLCASSSTGAETQYFGPGTRLLVL.

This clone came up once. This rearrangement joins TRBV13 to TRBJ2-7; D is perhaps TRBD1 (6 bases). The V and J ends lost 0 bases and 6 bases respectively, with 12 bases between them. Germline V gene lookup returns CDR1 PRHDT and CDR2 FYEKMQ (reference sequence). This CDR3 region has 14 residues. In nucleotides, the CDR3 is TGTGCCAGCAGCTTAGGGGCAGGGGAGTTCGAGCAGTACTTC. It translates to CASSLGAGEFEQYF.

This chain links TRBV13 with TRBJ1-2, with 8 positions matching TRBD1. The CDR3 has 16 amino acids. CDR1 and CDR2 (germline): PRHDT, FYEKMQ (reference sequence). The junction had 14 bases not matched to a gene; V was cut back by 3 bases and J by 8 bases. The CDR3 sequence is CASSFRGDRKADGYTF. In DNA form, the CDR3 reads TGTGCCAGCAGCTTTAGGGGGGACAGGAAAGCAGACGGCTACACCTTC.

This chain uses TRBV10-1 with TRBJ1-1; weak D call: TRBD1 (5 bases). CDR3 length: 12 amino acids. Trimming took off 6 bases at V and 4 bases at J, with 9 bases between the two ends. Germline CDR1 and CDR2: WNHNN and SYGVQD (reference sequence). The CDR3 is CASSREGTEAFF. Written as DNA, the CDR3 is TGCGCCAGCAGCAGGGAGGGCACTGAAGCTTTCTTT.

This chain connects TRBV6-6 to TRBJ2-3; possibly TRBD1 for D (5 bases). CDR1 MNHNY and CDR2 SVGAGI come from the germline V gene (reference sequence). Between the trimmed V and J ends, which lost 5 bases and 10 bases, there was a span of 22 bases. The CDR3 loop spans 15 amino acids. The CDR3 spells CASSPFEGDGYPQYF. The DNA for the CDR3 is TGTGCCAGCAGTCCCTTTGAAGGGGATGGATATCCGCAGTATTTT.

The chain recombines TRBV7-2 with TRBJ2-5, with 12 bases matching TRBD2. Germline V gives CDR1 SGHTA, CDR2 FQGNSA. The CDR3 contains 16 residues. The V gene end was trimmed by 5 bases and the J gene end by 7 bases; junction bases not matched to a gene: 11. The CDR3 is CASSRFPSGRGGTQYF. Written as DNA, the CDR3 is TGTGCCAGCAGCCGTTTTCCTAGCGGGAGGGGGGGGACCCAGTACTTC.

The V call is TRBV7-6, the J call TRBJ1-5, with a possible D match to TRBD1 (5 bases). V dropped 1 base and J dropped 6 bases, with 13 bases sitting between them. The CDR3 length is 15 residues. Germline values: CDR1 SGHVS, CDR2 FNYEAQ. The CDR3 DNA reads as TGTGCCAGCAGCTTAGTAGCGGGGCCCGGTCAGCCCCAGCATTTT. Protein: CASSLVAGPGQPQHF. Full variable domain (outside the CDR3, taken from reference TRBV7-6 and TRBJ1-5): GAGVSQSPRYKVTKRGQDVALRCDPISGHVSLYWYRQALGQGPEFLTYFNYEAQQDKSGLPNDRFSAERPEGSISTLTIQRTEQRDSAMYRCASSLVAGPGQPQHFGDGTRLSIL.

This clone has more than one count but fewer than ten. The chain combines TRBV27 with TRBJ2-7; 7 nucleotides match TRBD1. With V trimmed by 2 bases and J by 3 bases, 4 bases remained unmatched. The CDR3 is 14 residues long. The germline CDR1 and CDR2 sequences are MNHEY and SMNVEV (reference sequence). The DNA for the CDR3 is TGTGCCAGCAGTTTAAGGGGGCTCGTCTACGAGCAGTACTTC. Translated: CASSLRGLVYEQYF.